This TCR beta chain came from a study of cytomegalovirus exposure and HLA in healthy donors. Study as a whole: Most donors, 70% to 85% of more than 300 genotyped, fell in the Caucasian-associated ancestry cluster.

Looked up from germline, CDR1 is SGHAT and CDR2 is FQDESV (reference sequence). V dropped 3 bases and J dropped 0 bases, with 8 bases sitting between them. The CDR3 length is 15 residues. The primer mix had 60 Vbeta and 13 Jbeta primers. Repertoires were generated with immunoSEQ multiplex PCR, while TCRdb's copy carries only in-frame clones and drops some. The data contain approximately 150,000 clones, roughly three quarters of them singletons. General observations from the study: Later on, a genetic analysis was performed. It linked a missense variant in DCLRE1C with V- and J-gene trimming of TCR beta.

As to this clone: Its antigen is unidentified.

Sequencing was carried out using PBMCs. This clonotype originated in a young man in good health and CMV-seropositive. The chain couples TRBV11-1 to TRBJ2-2; possibly TRBD2 for D (5 bases). The CDR3 DNA reads as TGTGCCAGCAGCTTCGGGGTCGCGAACACCGGGGAGCTGTTTTTT. It translates to CASSFGVANTGELFF. The complete variable domain, with remaining parts taken from reference TRBV11-1 and TRBJ2-2, reads EAEVAQSPRYKITEKSQAVAFWCDPISGHATLYWYRQILGQGPELLVQFQDESVVDDSQLPKDRFSAERLKGVDSTLKIQPAELGDSAMYLCASSFGVANTGELFFGEGSRLTVL.